A single sample gave rise to the 8 T cell receptor beta chains below, sequenced in a study of CD8+ T cells in alopecia areata. Treatment specified: oral pan-JAK inhibitor, 5-10 mg twice daily. cDNA reverse transcribed from extracted RNA served as the sequencing template. Here immunoSEQ multiplex PCR was the method, and the copy in TCRdb shows in-frame clones only, minus some. This sample has about 270,000 clones, with 60% found just once. Here the sequenced sample was CD4+ T cells sorted from blood, taken around week 53, from a patient treated with tofacitinib. The receptor set was obtained from a human donor with alopecia areata.

V usage is TRBV2 and J usage is TRBJ2-1, with TRBD1 identical over 10 bases. V gave up 5 bases and J gave up 5 bases; unmatched junction bases: 9. Germline CDR1 and CDR2: SNHLY and FYNNEI. The length of the CDR3 is 16 residues. The CDR3 region is CASSFPGQGTDNEQFF. Here the CDR3 DNA reads TGTGCCAGCAGTTTTCCGGGACAGGGGACGGACAATGAGCAGTTCTTC.

The chain employs TRBV30 and TRBJ2-7; perhaps TRBD2 as D (5 bases). CDR1 and CDR2 from the germline V gene are GTSNPN and SVGIG (reference sequence). Trimming took 3 bases from V and 2 from J, leaving 17 bases between them. This CDR3 is built from 15 residues. The CDR3 region has the DNA TGTGCCTGGAGAGAGGGTGGTGCCCACACCTACGAGCAGTACTTC. Translated: CAWREGGAHTYEQYF.

This clone was seen more than once but under ten times. The V and J genes are TRBV29-1 and TRBJ2-3; TRBD1 is a possible D gene (5 bases). The CDR3 has 13 amino acids. Germline lookup yields CDR1 SQVTM and CDR2 ANQGSEA. V was cut by 2 bases and J by 2 bases, with 8 bases left in between. CDR3 DNA: TGCAGCGTTGAAATACAGGTCACAGATACGCAGTATTTT. Translation: CSVEIQVTDTQYF.

V gene TRBV4-3 combines with J gene TRBJ1-6, with D unresolved. The V gene's germline CDR1 is LGHNA and CDR2 YSLEER. The V and J ends lost 0 bases and 10 bases respectively, with 13 bases between them. This CDR3 contains 15 residues. The chain's CDR3 is CASSQDVLGNSPLHF. DNA of the CDR3: TGCGCCAGCAGCCAAGACGTCTTAGGGAACTCACCCCTCCACTTT.

The rearrangement links TRBV29-1 to TRBJ2-2, with a possible D match to TRBD1 (6 bases). The germline V gene encodes CDR1 SQVTM and CDR2 ANQGSEA. V dropped 7 bases and J dropped 2 bases, with 8 bases sitting between them. This CDR3 has 12 residues. The CDR3 region is CSGGHNTGELFF. In DNA, the CDR3 is TGCAGCGGGGGACATAACACCGGGGAGCTGTTTTTT.

The chain has TRBV29-1 and TRBJ2-5; tentative D call: TRBD2 (6 bases). The CDR3 spans 14 residues. Trimming pared 3 bases from V and 3 bases from J, leaving 14 bases between. Germline CDR1 is SQVTM and CDR2 is ANQGSEA. CDR3 sequence reads: CSVEVTRGEETQYF. The CDR3 DNA is TGCAGCGTTGAGGTGACTAGAGGGGAAGAGACCCAGTACTTC.

The chain couples TRBV15 to TRBJ2-7, with a tentative D call TRBD2 (6 bases). Trimming stripped 3 bases from V and 6 bases from J, with 15 bases between. The CDR3 loop spans 14 amino acids. Germline assignment: CDR1 LNHNV and CDR2 YYDKDF (reference sequence). CDR3 protein: CATSRRDGGAEQYF. CDR3 DNA: TGTGCCACCAGCAGGCGGGACGGCGGGGCCGAGCAGTACTTC.

The J gene is TRBJ1-1, the V gene TRBV30; D possibly corresponds to TRBD1 (6 bases). The CDR3 consists of 15 residues. Trimming removed 2 bases at V and 1 base at J, with 14 bases between. Germline CDR1 is GTSNPN and CDR2 is SVGIG (reference sequence). This CDR3 is CAWSRWGGSNTEAFF. Written as DNA, the CDR3 is TGTGCCTGGAGTCGGTGGGGGGGCTCGAACACTGAAGCTTTCTTT.